These T cell receptor beta chains were read from a single sample in a study of blood T cell repertoires in COVID-19. Assay used: immunoSEQ multiplex PCR; TCRdb lists only in-frame clones, some missing. Of 70,000 to 90,000 clones in the sample, 70% to 80% are singletons; the top ten hold nearly 25%. The sample consisted of peripheral blood. These receptors all stem from a human donor in a cohort sampled during active COVID-19. Each CDR3 is given with its conserved first and last residue. D genes are given only for firm matches. Size tells how often a clone was seen (once, few, many) or the class of an expanded clone, and some rows leave it out.

clone_size | d_call | j_call | v_call | cdr3_length | cdr3_aa | cdr3_nt
- | - | TRBJ2-7 | TRBV12-2 | 14 | CASRPATQEYEQYF | TGTGCAAGTCGCCCCGCCACCCAAGAGTACGAGCAGTACTTC
- | - | TRBJ2-1 | TRBV28 | 15 | CASTGTGTSYNEQFF | TGTGCCAGCACTGGAACGGGAACCTCCTACAATGAGCAGTTCTTC
- | - | TRBJ2-1 | TRBV9 | 14 | CASSSPDGYNEQFF | TGTGCCAGCAGCTCTCCAGACGGGTACAATGAGCAGTTCTTC
- | TRBD1 | TRBJ1-2 | TRBV7-9 | 14 | CASSLTGATYGYTF | TGTGCCAGCAGCTTGACAGGGGCCACCTATGGCTACACCTTC
once | - | TRBJ2-5 | TRBV2 | 13 | CASSDRAGETQYF | TGTGCCAGCAGTGATCGTGCGGGTGAGACCCAGTACTTC
- | - | TRBJ2-4 | TRBV28 | 14 | CASKEGTSKNIQYF | TGTGCCAGCAAGGAGGGCACGTCCAAAAACATTCAGTACTTC
- | TRBD2 | TRBJ2-1 | TRBV7-9 | 18 | CASSFETSGRTPLNEQFF | TGTGCCAGCAGCTTCGAGACTAGCGGCCGGACCCCGCTAAATGAGCAGTTCTTC
once | - | TRBJ1-2 | TRBV6-5 | 13 | CASSNTGVWGYTF | TGTGCCAGCAGTAATACCGGGGTCTGGGGCTACACCTTC
- | - | TRBJ2-4 | TRBV3-1/TRBV3-2 | 19 | CASSQDPYREPLAKNIQYF | TGTGCCAGCAGCCAAGACCCCTACCGGGAACCCCTAGCCAAAAACATTCAGTACTTC
- | TRBD1 | TRBJ1-2 | TRBV7-9 | 16 | CASSFDRGREQHGYTF | TGTGCCAGCAGCTTTGACAGGGGGCGAGAACAGCATGGCTACACCTTC
once | - | TRBJ2-5 | TRBV5-1 | 14 | CASSFRGAQETQYF | TGCGCCAGCAGCTTCCGGGGGGCCCAAGAGACCCAGTACTTC
once | TRBD1 | TRBJ1-2 | TRBV5-6 | 17 | CASSSYRDRGTNYGYTF | TGTGCCAGCAGCTCATACCGGGACAGGGGTACTAACTATGGCTACACCTTC
- | - | TRBJ2-7 | TRBV4-3 | 17 | CASSQVAGGSGTYEQYF | TGCGCCAGCAGCCAGGTGGCCGGGGGTAGCGGAACCTACGAGCAGTACTTC
- | TRBD1 | TRBJ2-7 | TRBV4-1 | 14 | CASSRPGQGFEQYF | TGCGCCAGCAGCCGACCGGGACAGGGGTTCGAGCAGTACTTC
- | TRBD1 | TRBJ2-5 | TRBV7-9 | 15 | CASSHWGQGQETQYF | TGTGCCAGCAGCCATTGGGGACAGGGCCAAGAGACCCAGTACTTC
- | - | TRBJ2-1 | TRBV9 | 14 | CASGLSSSYNEQFF | TGTGCCAGCGGACTATCCAGCTCCTACAATGAGCAGTTCTTC
- | TRBD1 | TRBJ1-6 | TRBV5-1 | 14 | CASSPTGDNSPLHF | TGCGCCAGCTCCCCGACAGGGGATAATTCACCCCTCCACTTT
- | - | TRBJ1-1 | TRBV7-9 | 12 | CASSPLSTEAFF | TGTGCCAGCAGCCCTCTCTCGACTGAAGCTTTCTTT
- | - | TRBJ2-7 | TRBV3-1/TRBV3-2 | 15 | CASSQGRAKSNEQYF | TGTGCCAGCAGCCAAGGGCGGGCCAAATCCAACGAGCAGTACTTC
- | TRBD1 | TRBJ2-5 | TRBV9 | 14 | CASSVGQGWETQYF | TGTGCCAGCAGCGTAGGACAGGGTTGGGAGACCCAGTACTTC
- | TRBD1 | TRBJ2-1 | TRBV6-5 | 15 | CASRRQGASYNEQFF | TGTGCCAGCAGACGGCAGGGGGCCTCCTACAATGAGCAGTTCTTC
- | - | TRBJ1-4 | TRBV10-3 | 14 | CAISGTPEGEKLFF | TGTGCCATCAGTGGGACCCCGGAGGGTGAAAAACTGTTTTTT
- | TRBD1 | TRBJ2-1 | TRBV24-1 | 15 | CATSTGTGSLNEQFF | TGTGCCACCAGCACCGGGACAGGGTCGTTAAATGAGCAGTTCTTC
few | TRBD1 | TRBJ1-1 | TRBV7-9 | 14 | CASSQTGGADEAFF | TGTGCCAGCAGTCAGACAGGGGGCGCAGATGAAGCTTTCTTT
few | - | TRBJ2-5 | TRBV6-2/TRBV6-3 | 15 | CASSPGLDEVETQYF | TGTGCCAGCAGTCCGGGACTCGATGAAGTTGAGACCCAGTACTTC